This T cell receptor beta chain was identified during a study of blood T cell repertoires in COVID-19. About the research overall: The United States, Italy and Spain were the sources of the acute and convalescent COVID-19 samples.

Clones were read by immunoSEQ multiplex PCR, and TCRdb kept only the in-frame ones, dropping some. This sample has approximately 200,000 clones, with around 84% found just once. This sequence was found in a woman aged 55 to 70 who had recovered from COVID-19. The sequencing sample was made of peripheral blood.

The CDR3 coding sequence is TGTGCCATCAGAGGGCTTGGGCAGGGGGCATCGGGGTATGGCTACACCTTC. Translating gives CAIRGLGQGASGYGYTF. The chain carries TRBV10-3 and TRBJ1-2; 8 bases agree with TRBD1. The germline V gene encodes CDR1 ENHRY and CDR2 SYGVKD. V trimming: 6 bases; J trimming: 5 bases; junction bases outside the gene matches: 17. The CDR3 contains 17 residues.